The present entry profiles one T cell receptor beta chain with its context. As yet, its antigen is unknown. The treatment denotes: oral pan-JAK inhibitor, 5-10 mg twice daily. Cell sorting was applied to PBMCs, and CD4+ and CD8+ T cells were collected. In each case, RNA was isolated and then reverse transcribed into cDNA as the sequencing template. Data came from immunoSEQ multiplex PCR; TCRdb stores just in-frame clones and leaves some out. In the table there are some 180,000 clones, approximately 49% of which are singletons. This record comes from a study of CD8+ T cells in alopecia areata. Study background: Treatment with tofacitinib (6 to 18 months) was followed by 6 months off drug. General observations from the study: Both scalp clonality and the expanded CD8+ clones among the top 100 showed a significant decrease with tofacitinib.

Germline-derived CDR1 and CDR2 are LNHDA and SQIVND (reference sequence). The CDR3 is made up of 14 amino acids. V was trimmed by 5 bases and J by 2 bases, leaving 10 bases between them. This chain links TRBV19 with TRBJ2-1, with D perhaps matching TRBD1 (5 bases). The receptor was isolated from a human donor with alopecia areata. Here the sequenced sample was CD8+ T cells sorted from blood, taken between weeks 51 and 52, from a patient treated with tofacitinib. In DNA form, the CDR3 reads TGTGCCAGTAGTCGTAGGGGCACCTACAATGAGCAGTTCTTC. This translates into CASSRRGTYNEQFF.